The entry that follows covers one T cell receptor beta chain sequence. The antigen remains undetermined. Healthy individuals who donated bone marrow served as the donors. PCR employed 60 Vbeta and 13 Jbeta primers. TCRdb's copy holds only in-frame clones and misses some; the assay was immunoSEQ multiplex PCR. The sample has 35,000 to 55,000 clones; roughly half are singletons. This specimen comes from a study of cytomegalovirus exposure and HLA in healthy donors. The study, taken as a whole, reports: In an earlier analysis, productive rearrangement rates for most beta V segments clustered near 87% or 30%. V- and J-gene trimming in TCR beta was tied to a missense DCLRE1C variant by an analysis performed later. HLA restriction was apparent for most CMV-associated TCR beta chains in a later analysis.

CDR3 length: 13 amino acids. Germline CDR1 and CDR2: ENHRY and SYGVKD. V was clipped by 4 bases and J by 7 bases; unmatched bases: 7. The sequenced sample consisted of PBMCs. This rearrangement joins TRBV10-3 to TRBJ2-7; the match to TRBD2 covers 7 bases. This clonotype originated in a man in his sixties in good health and CMV-seronegative. CDR3 coding DNA: TGTGCCATCAGTGCGGGGGGTATTGGGGAGCAGTACTTC. Translating gives CAISAGGIGEQYF.